This T cell receptor beta chain was found in a study of T cell responses to AZD1222 COVID-19 vaccine. General study points: Spike-specific TCR breadth and depth grew following two AZD1222 doses. Regions 160-218 and 743-854 dominated among vaccine-associated CD4 TCRs spanning spike. Most donors were white British, females outnumbered males, and clonal diversity was possibly underestimated.

The protocol was immunoSEQ multiplex PCR, while the TCRdb copy is restricted to in-frame clones and leaves out a portion. The sample shows 60,000 to 75,000 clones, roughly nine tenths of them seen only once. This clone was recorded once. Its target is not known. Pooled in the analysis were second doses at about 4 or about 12 weeks. With 0 bases removed from V and 3 bases from J, the gap between germline ends came to 15 bases. The CDR3 consists of 16 residues. Germline V gene data show CDR1 as KGHSH and CDR2 as LQKENI. Sequencing used peripheral blood, obtained 28 days after the second AZD1222 dose. This chain uses TRBV18 with TRBJ2-7; the D gene is possibly TRBD2 (6 bases). The receptor's source is an adult who received the AZD1222 COVID-19 vaccine. For the CDR3, the DNA is TGTGCCAGCTCACCACCGTCAGGAGGGGCCCACTACGAGCAGTACTTC. Translating it yields CASSPPSGGAHYEQYF.